The TCR beta chain under discussion was sequenced for a study of OX40 agonist ivuxolimab in advanced cancers. Across the whole study: Ivuxolimab, an antibody acting as an agonist of OX40 (CD134), was used to treat patients.

In regard to this clone: Its target is unknown.

General study points: Circulating CD4+ and CD8+ T cells showed clonal expansion by week 6 at 0.1 to 3.0 mg/kg.

The repertoire was sequenced with immunoSEQ multiplex PCR; TCRdb's copy has only in-frame clones and lacks some. The repertoire includes 70,000 or so clones, 75% to 95% of them detected once, and less than 0.6% sits in the top ten. Sequenced material: CD4+ or CD8+ T cells sorted from blood, taken in a trial of the OX40 agonist ivuxolimab. This TCR derives from an adult with an advanced solid tumor such as melanoma, head and neck, liver or kidney cancer.

The CDR3 spells CASSGTVGGDTQYF. The CDR3 DNA follows: TGCGCCAGCAGCGGAACGGTGGGTGGGGATACGCAGTATTTT. The rearrangement joins TRBV4-3 to TRBJ2-3; D remains unclear. V was trimmed by 5 bases and J by 6 bases, leaving 15 bases between them. The CDR3 extends over 14 amino acids. The V gene's germline CDR1 is LGHNA and CDR2 YSLEER.